Listed below are T cell receptor beta chains from one sample, sequenced in a study of cytomegalovirus exposure and HLA in healthy donors. Generated by immunoSEQ multiplex PCR, the TCRdb table keeps only in-frame clones and is missing some. The sample holds some 150,000 clones, 64% seen once. The specimen sequenced was PBMCs. The receptors stem from a woman in her 30s in good health and CMV-seropositive. The CDR3 runs from the conserved cysteine through the conserved F or W. D genes are given only for firm matches. Clone size is not always given. Where it is, it says once, few, many or a class for expanded clones.

j_gene: TRBJ1-5; v_gene: TRBV18; abundance: NA; d_gene: NA; CDR3nt: TGTGCCAGCTCACCACTTGGGGGGAGGGGCGGCAATCAGCCCCAGCATTTT; CDR3aa: CASSPLGGRGGNQPQHF
j_gene: TRBJ2-7; v_gene: TRBV28; abundance: NA; d_gene: NA; CDR3nt: TGTGCCAGCAGTGGGCCCAGCGGCGAGCAGTACTTC; CDR3aa: CASSGPSGEQYF
j_gene: TRBJ2-7; v_gene: TRBV7-3; abundance: NA; d_gene: TRBD1; CDR3nt: TGTGCCAGCAGCTCAGGGGGCGAGCAGTACTTC; CDR3aa: CASSSGGEQYF
j_gene: TRBJ1-2; v_gene: TRBV27; abundance: NA; d_gene: NA; CDR3nt: TGTGCCAGCCGAGGGGACATTTGGTATGGCTACACCTTC; CDR3aa: CASRGDIWYGYTF
j_gene: TRBJ1-2; v_gene: TRBV5-6; abundance: few; d_gene: NA; CDR3nt: TGTGCCAGCAGCTTGGAAATTGAGATTGAGTATGGCTACACCTTC; CDR3aa: CASSLEIEIEYGYTF
j_gene: TRBJ2-3; v_gene: TRBV2; abundance: NA; d_gene: NA; CDR3nt: TGTGCCACCCGCGAGGACAGTCTACTCCGTCTTAGCACAGATACGCAGTATTTT; CDR3aa: CATREDSLLRLSTDTQYF
j_gene: TRBJ2-1; v_gene: TRBV2; abundance: NA; d_gene: NA; CDR3nt: TGTGCCAGCGCGAGCGAGACCTACAATGAGCAGTTCTTC; CDR3aa: CASASETYNEQFF
j_gene: TRBJ2-1; v_gene: TRBV4-1; abundance: NA; d_gene: TRBD2; CDR3nt: TGCGCCAGCAGCCAAGCAGCGGGGGAATACAATGAGCAGTTCTTC; CDR3aa: CASSQAAGEYNEQFF
j_gene: TRBJ1-4; v_gene: TRBV9; abundance: NA; d_gene: TRBD1; CDR3nt: TGTGCCAGCAGCCCCCAGGGGGGACGGATTAATGAAAAACTGTTTTTT; CDR3aa: CASSPQGGRINEKLFF
j_gene: TRBJ2-2; v_gene: TRBV5-1; abundance: few; d_gene: TRBD2; CDR3nt: TGCGCCAGCAGCTTGGCCGGGACTACTAGCACCGGGGAGCTGTTTTTT; CDR3aa: CASSLAGTTSTGELFF
j_gene: TRBJ1-3; v_gene: TRBV5-6; abundance: NA; d_gene: NA; CDR3nt: TGTGCCAGCAGCCGTAGGGGTGTCCTCTACTCTGGAAACACCATATATTTT; CDR3aa: CASSRRGVLYSGNTIYF
j_gene: TRBJ2-7; v_gene: TRBV2; abundance: few; d_gene: TRBD2; CDR3nt: TGTGCCAGCAGCGCTAGCGGGGTAACCTACGAGCAGTACTTC; CDR3aa: CASSASGVTYEQYF
j_gene: TRBJ1-2; v_gene: TRBV2; abundance: few; d_gene: NA; CDR3nt: TGTGCCAGCAGTGATGCGGGGGCGGGGGGCTACACCTTC; CDR3aa: CASSDAGAGGYTF
j_gene: TRBJ2-1; v_gene: TRBV11-2; abundance: NA; d_gene: NA; CDR3nt: TGTGCCAGCAGCTATTCCCCCGGGGATGAGCAGTTCTTC; CDR3aa: CASSYSPGDEQFF
j_gene: TRBJ1-2; v_gene: TRBV10-3; abundance: NA; d_gene: NA; CDR3nt: TGTGCCATCGGTGGACAGATTAACTATGGCTACACCTTC; CDR3aa: CAIGGQINYGYTF
j_gene: TRBJ2-3; v_gene: TRBV19; abundance: NA; d_gene: TRBD1; CDR3nt: TGTGCCAGTAGTATTCTGCGATCGGACAGGGGCTTACACCGCACAGATACGCAGTATTTT; CDR3aa: CASSILRSDRGLHRTDTQYF
j_gene: TRBJ2-2; v_gene: TRBV7-2; abundance: NA; d_gene: TRBD1; CDR3nt: TGTGCCAGCAGCTTTAACAGGGGTGCCGGGGAGCTGTTTTTT; CDR3aa: CASSFNRGAGELFF
j_gene: TRBJ2-4; v_gene: TRBV10-3; abundance: NA; d_gene: NA; CDR3nt: TGTGCCACTACAGAAAAGTCCTTAGCCAAAAACATTCAGTACTTC; CDR3aa: CATTEKSLAKNIQYF
j_gene: TRBJ2-3; v_gene: TRBV7-6; abundance: NA; d_gene: TRBD2; CDR3nt: TGTGCCAGCAGCTCTGGGCCGGGAGGTACGCAGTATTTT; CDR3aa: CASSSGPGGTQYF
j_gene: TRBJ2-2; v_gene: TRBV9; abundance: few; d_gene: NA; CDR3nt: TGTGCCAGCAGCGTAGATTTGGGGCGCCCCGGGGAGCTGTTTTTT; CDR3aa: CASSVDLGRPGELFF
j_gene: TRBJ1-1; v_gene: TRBV6-1; abundance: NA; d_gene: TRBD1; CDR3nt: TGTGCCGCCCGACAGGGCCTGAACACTGAAGCTTTCTTT; CDR3aa: CAARQGLNTEAFF
j_gene: TRBJ2-1; v_gene: TRBV4-1; abundance: NA; d_gene: NA; CDR3nt: TGCGCCAGCAGCCAAGTCGCGGGCGTCGCTGAGCAGTTCTTC; CDR3aa: CASSQVAGVAEQFF
j_gene: TRBJ2-7; v_gene: TRBV25-1; abundance: few; d_gene: NA; CDR3nt: TGTGCCAGCGTCGGACAGCCACTAGACTCCTACGAGCAGTACTTC; CDR3aa: CASVGQPLDSYEQYF
j_gene: TRBJ1-5; v_gene: TRBV19; abundance: NA; d_gene: NA; CDR3nt: TGTGCCAGTAGTACCGGGACACACCAGCATTTT; CDR3aa: CASSTGTHQHF
j_gene: TRBJ2-5; v_gene: TRBV5-1; abundance: NA; d_gene: NA; CDR3nt: TGCGCCAGCAGTTTGGGAGTCCGGGAGACCCAGTACTTC; CDR3aa: CASSLGVRETQYF
j_gene: TRBJ2-7; v_gene: TRBV5-1; abundance: NA; d_gene: TRBD1; CDR3nt: TGCGCCAGCAGCCCTCGGACAGGGGGTATATACGAGCAGTACTTC; CDR3aa: CASSPRTGGIYEQYF
j_gene: TRBJ2-7; v_gene: TRBV18; abundance: NA; d_gene: NA; CDR3nt: TGTGCCAGCTCACCGGTCTCCAACGGGGCCTACGAGCAGTACTTC; CDR3aa: CASSPVSNGAYEQYF
j_gene: TRBJ2-1; v_gene: TRBV2; abundance: few; d_gene: NA; CDR3nt: TGTGCCAGCGGGGGGATAATGAATCGGAATGAGCAGTTCTTC; CDR3aa: CASGGIMNRNEQFF
j_gene: TRBJ1-3; v_gene: TRBV6-6; abundance: NA; d_gene: NA; CDR3nt: TGTGCCAGCAGTTACTCGCAGGACACCATATATTTT; CDR3aa: CASSYSQDTIYF
j_gene: TRBJ2-7; v_gene: TRBV28; abundance: NA; d_gene: NA; CDR3nt: TGTGCCAGCAGTTTAAAGTTGGCGCAGTACTTC; CDR3aa: CASSLKLAQYF
j_gene: TRBJ1-2; v_gene: TRBV6-5; abundance: few; d_gene: NA; CDR3nt: TGTGCCAGCAGTTACCAACGACAGCTTCCACATGGCTACACCTTC; CDR3aa: CASSYQRQLPHGYTF
j_gene: TRBJ2-3; v_gene: TRBV5-4; abundance: once; d_gene: TRBD2; CDR3nt: TGTGCCAGCAGCCCTGGGGGGGAAGATACGCAGTATTTT; CDR3aa: CASSPGGEDTQYF